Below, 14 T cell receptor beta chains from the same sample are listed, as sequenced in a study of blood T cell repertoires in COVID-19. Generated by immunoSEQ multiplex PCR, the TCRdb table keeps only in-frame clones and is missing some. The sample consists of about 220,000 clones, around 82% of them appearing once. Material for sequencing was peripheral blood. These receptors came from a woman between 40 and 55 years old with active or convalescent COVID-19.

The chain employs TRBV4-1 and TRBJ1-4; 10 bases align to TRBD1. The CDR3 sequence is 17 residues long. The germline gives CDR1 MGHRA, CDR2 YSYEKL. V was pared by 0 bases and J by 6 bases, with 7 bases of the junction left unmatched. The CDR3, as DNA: TGCGCCAGCAGCCAAGATAGCTCCGGGACAGGGGATGAAAAACTGTTTTTT. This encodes CASSQDSSGTGDEKLFF.

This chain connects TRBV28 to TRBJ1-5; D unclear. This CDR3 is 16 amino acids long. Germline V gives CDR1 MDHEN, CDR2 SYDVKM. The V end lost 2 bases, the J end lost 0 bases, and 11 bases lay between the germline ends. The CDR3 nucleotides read TGTGCCAGCAGTTTAATTGGCGGCTATAGCAATCAGCCCCAGCATTTT. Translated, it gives CASSLIGGYSNQPQHF. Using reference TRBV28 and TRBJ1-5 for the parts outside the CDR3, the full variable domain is DVKVTQSSRYLVKRTGEKVFLECVQDMDHENMFWYRQDPGLGLRLIYFSYDVKMKEKGDIPEGYSVSREKKERFSLILESASTNQTSMYLCASSLIGGYSNQPQHFGDGTRLSIL.

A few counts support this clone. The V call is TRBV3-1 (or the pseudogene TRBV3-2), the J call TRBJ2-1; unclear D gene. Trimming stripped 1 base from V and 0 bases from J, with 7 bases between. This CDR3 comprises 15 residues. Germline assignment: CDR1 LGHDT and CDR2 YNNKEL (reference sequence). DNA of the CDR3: TGTGCCAGCAGCCAAGCCCATTCCTCCTACAATGAGCAGTTCTTC. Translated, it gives CASSQAHSSYNEQFF.

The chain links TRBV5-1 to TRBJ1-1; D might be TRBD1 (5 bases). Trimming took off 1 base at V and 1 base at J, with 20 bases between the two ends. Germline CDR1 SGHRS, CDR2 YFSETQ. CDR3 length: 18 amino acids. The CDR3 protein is CASSLRRDSNTWNTEAFF. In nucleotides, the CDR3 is TGCGCCAGCAGCTTGCGGCGCGACAGCAACACCTGGAACACTGAAGCTTTCTTT.

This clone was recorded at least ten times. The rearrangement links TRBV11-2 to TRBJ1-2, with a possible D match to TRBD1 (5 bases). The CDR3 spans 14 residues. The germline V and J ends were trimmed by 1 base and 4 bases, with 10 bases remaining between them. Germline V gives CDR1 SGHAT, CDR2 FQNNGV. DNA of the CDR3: TGTGCCAGCAGCTTAGGGGTAGGGGCCTATGGCTACACCTTC. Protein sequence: CASSLGVGAYGYTF.

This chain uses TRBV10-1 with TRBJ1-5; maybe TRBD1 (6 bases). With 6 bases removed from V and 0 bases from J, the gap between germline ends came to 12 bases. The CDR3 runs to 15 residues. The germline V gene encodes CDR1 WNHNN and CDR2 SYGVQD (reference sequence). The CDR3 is CASRGRTDSNQPQHF. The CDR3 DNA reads TGCGCCAGCAGAGGACGGACAGATAGCAATCAGCCCCAGCATTTT.

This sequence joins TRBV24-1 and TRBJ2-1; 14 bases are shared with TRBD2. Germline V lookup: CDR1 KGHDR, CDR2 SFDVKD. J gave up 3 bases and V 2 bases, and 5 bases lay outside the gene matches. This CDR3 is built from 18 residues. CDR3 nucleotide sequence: TGTGCCACCAGTGATTCGGGACTAGCGGGAGCTGGCTACAATGAGCAGTTCTTC. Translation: CATSDSGLAGAGYNEQFF.

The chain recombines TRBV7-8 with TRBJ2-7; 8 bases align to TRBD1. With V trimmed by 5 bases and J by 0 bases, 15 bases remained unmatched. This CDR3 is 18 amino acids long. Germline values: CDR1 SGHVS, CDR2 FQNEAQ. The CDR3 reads CASSLLISDRVSSYEQYF. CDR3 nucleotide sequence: TGTGCCAGCAGCCTCCTTATATCGGACAGGGTGAGCTCCTACGAGCAGTACTTC.

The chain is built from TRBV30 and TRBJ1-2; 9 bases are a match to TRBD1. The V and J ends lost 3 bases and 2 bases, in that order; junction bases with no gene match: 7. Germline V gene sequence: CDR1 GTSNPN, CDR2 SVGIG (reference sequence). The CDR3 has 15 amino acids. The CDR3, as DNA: TGTGCCTGGAGCGAGGGACAGGGAGGAAACTATGGCTACACCTTC. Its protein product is CAWSEGQGGNYGYTF.

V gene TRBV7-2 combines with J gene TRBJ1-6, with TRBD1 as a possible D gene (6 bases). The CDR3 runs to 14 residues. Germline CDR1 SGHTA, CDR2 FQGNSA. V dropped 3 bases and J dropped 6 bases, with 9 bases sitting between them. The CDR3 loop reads CASSFRGPNSPLHF. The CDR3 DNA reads TGTGCCAGCAGCTTCAGGGGACCTAATTCACCCCTCCACTTT.

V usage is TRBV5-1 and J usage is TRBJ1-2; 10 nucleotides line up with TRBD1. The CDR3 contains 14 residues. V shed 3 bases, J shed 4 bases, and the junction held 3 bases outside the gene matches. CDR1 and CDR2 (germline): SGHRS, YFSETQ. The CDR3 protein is CASSWDRGIYGYTF. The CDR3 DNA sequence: TGCGCCAGCAGCTGGGACAGGGGAATCTATGGCTACACCTTC. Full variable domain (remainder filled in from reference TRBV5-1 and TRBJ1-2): KAGVTQTPRYLIKTRGQQVTLSCSPISGHRSVSWYQQTPGQGLQFLFEYFSETQRNKGNFPGRFSGRQFSNSRSEMNVSTLELGDSALYLCASSWDRGIYGYTFGSGTRLTVV.

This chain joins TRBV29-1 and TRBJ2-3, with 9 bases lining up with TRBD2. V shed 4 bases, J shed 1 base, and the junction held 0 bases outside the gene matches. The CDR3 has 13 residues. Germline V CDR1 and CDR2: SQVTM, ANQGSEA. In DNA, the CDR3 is TGCAGCGTTGGACTAGCGGGCACAGATACGCAGTATTTT. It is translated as CSVGLAGTDTQYF.

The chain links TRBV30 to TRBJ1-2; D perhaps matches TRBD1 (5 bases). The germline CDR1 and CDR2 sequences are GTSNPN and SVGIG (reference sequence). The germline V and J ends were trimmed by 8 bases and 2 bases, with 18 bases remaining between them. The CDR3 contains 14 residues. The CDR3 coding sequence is TGTGCCCGCGATAAGGGGAGGGCAAACTATGGCTACACCTTC. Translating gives CARDKGRANYGYTF.

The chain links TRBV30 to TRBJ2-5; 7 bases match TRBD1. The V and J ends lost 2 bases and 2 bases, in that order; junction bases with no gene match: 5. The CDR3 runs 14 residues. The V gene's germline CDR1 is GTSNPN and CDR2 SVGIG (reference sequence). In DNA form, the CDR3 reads TGTGCCTGGAGTCTGGGGACAGTTCAAGAGACCCAGTACTTC. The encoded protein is CAWSLGTVQETQYF. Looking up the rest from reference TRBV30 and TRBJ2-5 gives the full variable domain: SQTIHQWPATLVQPVGSPLSLECTVEGTSNPNLYWYRQAAGRGLQLLFYSVGIGQISSEVPQNLSASRPQDRQFILSSKKLLLSDSGFYLCAWSLGTVQETQYFGPGTRLLVL.